The 30 T cell receptor beta chains in this list originate from one sample, sequenced in a study of radiotherapy plus CTLA-4 blockade in lung cancer. Sequencing used immunoSEQ multiplex PCR; TCRdb keeps in-frame clones, though not all of them. The data show some 110,000 clones, nearly 80% seen once. The sample here was peripheral blood, taken from a patient treated with radiotherapy plus ipilimumab. Source of these receptors: a human donor with non-small cell lung cancer who had a partial response to radiotherapy plus ipilimumab.

The rearrangement uses TRBV4-1 and TRBJ2-3; 10 nucleotides agree with TRBD2. Germline V CDR1 and CDR2: MGHRA, YSYEKL. CDR3 length equals 15 residues. V trimming: 3 bases; J trimming: 0 bases; junction bases outside the gene matches: 0. The CDR3 here is CASSQTSGSTDTQYF. Written as DNA, the CDR3 is TGCGCCAGCAGCCAGACTAGCGGGAGCACAGATACGCAGTATTTT.

This chain joins TRBV7-2 and TRBJ2-7; TRBD1 aligns across 7 bases. The germline V gene encodes CDR1 SGHTA and CDR2 FQGNSA. The CDR3 totals 13 residues. V shed 5 bases, J shed 3 bases, and the junction held 4 bases outside the gene matches. Here the CDR3 DNA reads TGTGCCAGCAGCCCTAACAGGGGCTACGAGCAGTACTTC. It yields the protein CASSPNRGYEQYF.

The chain is built from TRBV6-5 and TRBJ1-5; maybe TRBD1 (6 bases). This CDR3 is 15 amino acids long. Germline CDR1 is MNHEY and CDR2 is SVGAGI. V shed 5 bases and J shed 6 bases, with 17 bases lying between them. The CDR3 sequence: CASSRRGGGSQPQHF. The DNA of the CDR3 is TGTGCCAGCAGTCGTCGAGGGGGGGGCAGTCAGCCCCAGCATTTT.

The J gene is TRBJ1-2, the V gene TRBV11-3, with D possibly being TRBD1 (5 bases). V was shortened by 5 bases and J by 2 bases, with 6 bases between the two germline ends. The germline V gene encodes CDR1 SGHNT and CDR2 YENEEA. The CDR3 consists of 12 residues. In nucleotides, the CDR3 is TGTGCCAGCAGCCAGGGCAACTATGGCTACACCTTC. This encodes CASSQGNYGYTF.

The J gene is TRBJ1-3, the V gene TRBV4-2, with TRBD1 matching over 7 bases. The CDR3 totals 16 residues. Unmatched junction bases numbered 5, after V lost 0 bases and J lost 3 bases. Germline V gene lookup returns CDR1 LGHNA and CDR2 YNFKEQ. The CDR3 loop reads CASSQDEGARGNTIYF. Here the CDR3 DNA reads TGTGCCAGCAGCCAAGATGAGGGGGCGCGTGGAAACACCATATATTTT.

V gene TRBV6-5 combines with J gene TRBJ2-1, with 7 bases matching TRBD1. Losses at the gene ends were 6 bases for V and 8 bases for J; bases not matched to a gene: 7. Germline-derived CDR1 and CDR2 are MNHEY and SVGAGI. The CDR3 has 13 amino acids. As DNA, the CDR3 is TGTGCCAGCAGATTGACAGGGTTCCATGAGCAGTTCTTC. Protein: CASRLTGFHEQFF.

This clone was found a few times. This chain joins TRBV28 and TRBJ2-1; 9 bases align to TRBD2. Germline V CDR1 and CDR2: MDHEN, SYDVKM. CDR3 length equals 14 residues. V shed 6 bases and J 10 bases; nucleotides not matched to a gene: 10. This CDR3 is CASSRAGGRREQFF. For the CDR3, the DNA is TGTGCCAGCAGCCGAGCGGGAGGCAGGAGGGAGCAGTTCTTC.

In regard to this clone: The sample holds other DNA sequences that translate to the same CDR3. This chain links TRBV7-9 with TRBJ1-1, with 9 bases aligning to TRBD1. Germline-derived CDR1 and CDR2 are SEHNR and FQNEAQ (reference sequence). The CDR3 runs to 15 residues. J gave up 2 bases and V 5 bases, and 6 bases lay outside the gene matches. CDR3 amino acids: CASSPRTGVNTEAFF. The CDR3 DNA follows: TGTGCCAGCAGCCCCCGGACAGGGGTAAACACTGAAGCTTTCTTT.

This chain connects TRBV13 to TRBJ2-3; possible D gene TRBD2, 6 bases. V was cut by 4 bases and J by 5 bases, with 19 bases left in between. The CDR3 length is 16 residues. Germline V CDR1 and CDR2: PRHDT, FYEKMQ (reference sequence). This CDR3 is CASSSHGLTRVDTQYF. The CDR3 DNA reads as TGTGCCAGCAGCTCTCACGGACTAACCAGAGTAGATACGCAGTATTTT.

This chain joins TRBV18 and TRBJ2-3, with TRBD1 matching over 9 bases. Germline CDR1 and CDR2: KGHSH and LQKENI. This CDR3 has 17 residues. The V segment lost 3 bases and the J segment 3 bases; nucleotides outside the gene matches: 10. The CDR3, as DNA: TGTGCCAGCTCACCTCGCTCCGGGACAGGGTCAACAGATACGCAGTATTTT. Translating gives CASSPRSGTGSTDTQYF.

The chain has TRBV27 and TRBJ2-7; 12 bases are a match to TRBD2. V lost 5 bases and J lost 0; bases outside the gene matches: 8. The CDR3 consists of 17 residues. In germline, CDR1 is MNHEY, CDR2 SMNVEV (reference sequence). The DNA for the CDR3 is TGTGCCAGCAGTCCACGGACTAGCGGGATCAGCTCCTACGAGCAGTACTTC. As protein: CASSPRTSGISSYEQYF.

This clone was seen just once. The chain employs TRBV7-9 and TRBJ2-7; TRBD2 aligns across 13 bases. The CDR3 contains 13 residues. The trim removed 8 bases at V and 7 bases at J, leaving 5 bases unmatched. Per germline, CDR1 SEHNR and CDR2 FQNEAQ (reference sequence). The CDR3 region is CASGLAGVSEQYV. The CDR3 nucleotides read TGTGCCAGCGGACTAGCGGGAGTCAGTGAGCAGTACGTC.

This clone was observed once. The CDR3 nucleotides are TGTGCCAGCAGCCAAGCTAGCGGGTACACAGATACGCAGTATTTT. Residues: CASSQASGYTDTQYF. The J gene is TRBJ2-3, the V gene TRBV4-2; 8 nucleotides line up with TRBD2. The V gene end was trimmed by 1 base and the J gene end by 2 bases; junction bases not matched to a gene: 2. The CDR3 extends over 15 amino acids. Looked up from germline, CDR1 is LGHNA and CDR2 is YNFKEQ.

The rearrangement links TRBV5-8 to TRBJ2-1; D not certain. The V gene's germline CDR1 is SGHTS and CDR2 YDEGEE. This CDR3 region has 12 residues. Trimming cost V 1 base and J 9 bases, with 8 bases left between them. The CDR3 coding sequence is TGTGCCAGCAGCTTGCAGGAAGGTGAGCAGTTCTTC. It codes for CASSLQEGEQFF. Complete variable domain (other parts from reference TRBV5-8 and TRBJ2-1): EAGVTQSPTHLIKTRGQQATLRCSPISGHTSVYWYQQALGLGLQFLLWYDEGEERNRGNFPPRFSGRQFPNYSSELNVNALELEDSALYLCASSLQEGEQFFGPGTRLTVL.

The rearrangement joins TRBV28 to TRBJ2-1; tentatively, D is TRBD2 (6 bases). Germline values: CDR1 MDHEN, CDR2 SYDVKM. The CDR3 loop spans 19 amino acids. Trimming took off 3 bases at V and 7 bases at J, with 28 bases between the two ends. The CDR3 DNA reads as TGTGCCAGCAGTTTGTCTCTTATTCGGGAGCGAGGGGAAGGTAATGAGCAGTTCTTC. Amino acids: CASSLSLIRERGEGNEQFF.

The chain carries TRBV28 and TRBJ1-4; D is perhaps TRBD1 (5 bases). The V gene lost 5 bases and the J gene lost 4 bases, with 11 bases spanning the gap. The CDR3 totals 14 residues. Germline-derived CDR1 and CDR2 are MDHEN and SYDVKM. The CDR3 here is CASSRLQGNEKLFF. The CDR3 nucleotides are TGTGCCAGCAGTCGACTGCAGGGTAATGAAAAACTGTTTTTT.

With respect to this clone: This specimen includes other DNA sequences encoding the same CDR3. The chain joins TRBV2 to TRBJ1-2; D possibly corresponds to TRBD1 (5 bases). CDR3 length equals 13 residues. Between the trimmed V and J ends, which lost 6 bases and 0 bases, there was a span of 8 bases. Germline V gene data show CDR1 as SNHLY and CDR2 as FYNNEI. DNA for the CDR3: TGTGCCAGCAGGGACACTCCTAACTATGGCTACACCTTC. Its translation is CASRDTPNYGYTF.

This sequence joins TRBV30 and TRBJ1-1; TRBD1 matches 9 bases. The CDR3 has 14 amino acids. Germline CDR1 reads GTSNPN; CDR2 reads SVGIG (reference sequence). Trimming cost V 0 bases and J 2 bases; bases outside gene matches: 1. The CDR3 sequence: CAWSVQGANTEAFF. Written as DNA, the CDR3 is TGTGCCTGGAGTGTACAGGGGGCTAACACTGAAGCTTTCTTT.

The rearrangement joins TRBV7-2 to TRBJ1-2; TRBD1 aligns across 8 bases. This CDR3 contains 14 residues. Germline-derived CDR1 and CDR2 are SGHTA and FQGNSA. The trim removed 4 bases at V and 11 bases at J, leaving 12 bases unmatched. The CDR3 protein is CASSSSGTGLSYTF. The CDR3 bases are TGTGCCAGCAGCTCATCCGGGACAGGATTGAGTTACACCTTC. The full variable domain, with the rest looked up from reference TRBV7-2 and TRBJ1-2, is GAGVSQSPSNKVTEKGKDVELRCDPISGHTALYWYRQSLGQGLEFLIYFQGNSAPDKSGLPSDRFSAERTGGSVSTLTIQRTQQEDSAVYLCASSSSGTGLSYTFGSGTRLTVV.

J is TRBJ2-7 and V is TRBV5-4; 9 bases align to TRBD2. The V gene end was trimmed by 4 bases and the J gene end by 2 bases; junction bases not matched to a gene: 4. Germline loops: CDR1 SGHNT, CDR2 YYREEE (reference sequence). The CDR3 contains 14 residues. The CDR3 DNA sequence: TGTGCCAGCAGCATCGTAGCGGGGGCCTACGAGCAGTACTTC. Its translation is CASSIVAGAYEQYF.

V is TRBV15 and J is TRBJ1-4; no reliable D call. The germline CDR1 and CDR2 sequences are LNHNV and YYDKDF (reference sequence). V lost 0 bases and J 7 bases, leaving 9 bases between the germline ends. This CDR3 contains 14 residues. Written as DNA, the CDR3 is TGTGCCACCAGCAGAGACAGGTTCAGTGAAAAACTGTTTTTT. Translation gives CATSRDRFSEKLFF.

The rearrangement joins TRBV7-9 to TRBJ1-6; tentatively, D is TRBD1 (5 bases). Germline V CDR1 and CDR2: SEHNR, FQNEAQ (reference sequence). There are 15 residues in the CDR3. V was clipped by 4 bases and J by 10 bases, with 17 bases between them. In nucleotides, the CDR3 is TGTGCCAGCAGCTACCAAGGGCAGGGTAAATCACCCCTCCACTTT. This translates into CASSYQGQGKSPLHF.

This clone was detected only once. J is TRBJ1-1 and V is TRBV6-1; the D gene is possibly TRBD1 (5 bases). This CDR3 contains 14 residues. Germline V gene lookup returns CDR1 MNHNS and CDR2 SASEGT. V was pared by 2 bases and J by 10 bases, with 17 bases between. Here the CDR3 DNA reads TGTGCCAGCAGTGAAAGTCTATCCAGGGCCAGAGCTTTCTTT. It codes for CASSESLSRARAFF.

The CDR3 DNA reads TGCGCCAGCAGCCTCCGGACATCGAACACCGGGGAGCTGTTTTTT. It specifies CASSLRTSNTGELFF. The J gene is TRBJ2-2, the V gene TRBV5-1; perhaps TRBD1 as D (5 bases). The CDR3 has 15 amino acids. Germline V gives CDR1 SGHRS, CDR2 YFSETQ. Trimming pared 4 bases from V and 0 bases from J, leaving 10 bases between.

Remarks on this clone: Other DNA sequences in this sample translate to the same CDR3. The gene calls are TRBV6-5 and TRBJ1-5; the match to TRBD1 covers 10 bases. This CDR3 contains 15 residues. CDR1 and CDR2 from the germline V gene are MNHEY and SVGAGI. J was trimmed by 6 bases and V by 4 bases; bases with no gene match: 6. The DNA of the CDR3 is TGTGCCAGCAGTTCGGGACAGGGGTTGGGTCAGCCCCAGCATTTT. Translating it yields CASSSGQGLGQPQHF.

The chain carries TRBV30 and TRBJ2-1, with 7 bases fitting TRBD2. Germline V gene lookup returns CDR1 GTSNPN and CDR2 SVGIG (reference sequence). The CDR3 length is 13 residues. With V trimmed by 1 base and J by 10 bases, 7 bases remained unmatched. The CDR3 protein is CAWSAGLGEEQFF. The DNA for the CDR3 is TGTGCCTGGAGTGCAGGACTAGGCGAAGAGCAGTTCTTC.

This chain links TRBV15 with TRBJ2-3; 12 bases align to TRBD2. The V and J ends lost 0 bases and 2 bases, in that order; junction bases with no gene match: 15. Looked up from germline, CDR1 is LNHNV and CDR2 is YYDKDF (reference sequence). The CDR3 extends over 21 amino acids. In nucleotides, the CDR3 is TGTGCCACCAGCAGAGATCCCTTTGGACTAGCGGGAATGAAAATCACAGATACGCAGTATTTT. Its protein is CATSRDPFGLAGMKITDTQYF.

V and J are TRBV5-4 and TRBJ2-1, with D unresolved. V lost 2 bases and J lost 11, with 11 bases in between. There are 12 residues in the CDR3. Germline V CDR1 and CDR2: SGHNT, YYREEE (reference sequence). This CDR3 reads CASSFSPPKQFF. The DNA for the CDR3 is TGTGCCAGCAGCTTTAGTCCTCCAAAGCAGTTCTTC.

The chain employs TRBV11-2 and TRBJ2-3; D is unresolved. Trimming shortened V by 1 base and J by 6 bases, and 14 bases separated the two germline ends. Germline CDR1 SGHAT, CDR2 FQNNGV. The CDR3 totals 15 residues. The CDR3 region is CASSLGVTPVDTQYF. In nucleotides, the CDR3 is TGTGCCAGCAGCTTAGGCGTGACTCCCGTGGATACGCAGTATTTT.

This sequence joins TRBV6-5 and TRBJ2-5, with a weak D call TRBD1 (6 bases). The J call is in doubt because the DNA end fits TRBJ2-7 better. Germline loops: CDR1 MNHEY, CDR2 SVGAGI. The CDR3 totals 15 residues. The CDR3 DNA reads as TGTGCCAGCAGTTACACGAACAGGGCGTCCTACGAGCAGTACTTC. Translating gives CASSYTNRASYEQYF.